The rows below give T cell receptor beta chains drawn from one sample of a study of CD4+ T cells in melanoma. Libraries were prepared by immunoSEQ multiplex PCR; TCRdb keeps only in-frame clonotypes and omits some of them. Of approximately 9,900 clones in the sample, approximately 68% are singletons; the top ten hold around 17%. Specimen: cells from a culture (not recorded whether cultured in vitro). These receptors all stem from a human donor with melanoma. CDR3s include the opening cysteine and the closing phenylalanine or tryptophan. Fields, in order: clone size, J gene, V gene, D gene, CDR3 DNA, CDR3 protein. A D gene is named only where the DNA matches it firmly. For some rows the clone size is stated as once, few or many, or as a class when expanded; others skip it.

>-|TRBJ2-2|TRBV6-1|-
TGTGCCAGCAGTGAAGGGGGGGCGAACACCGGGGAGCTGTTTTTT
CASSEGGANTGELFF
>-|TRBJ2-3|TRBV11-2|TRBD1
TGTGCCAGCAGCCTCCAGGGGGATGGCACAGATACGCAGTATTTT
CASSLQGDGTDTQYF
>-|TRBJ2-7|TRBV6-5|-
TGTGCCAGCAGTTATCAGGGTTTCGAGCAGTACTTC
CASSYQGFEQYF
>-|TRBJ1-1|TRBV7-9|-
TGTGCCAGCAGCTTAGCTAGGACAGCCCAAGCTTTCTTT
CASSLARTAQAFF
>-|TRBJ2-7|TRBV5-4|TRBD1
TGTGCCAGCAGCAAAGGACAGGGCGCTTGGAGCTCCTACGAGCAGTACTTC
CASSKGQGAWSSYEQYF
>-|TRBJ1-2|TRBV6-1|-
TGTGCCAGCAGTGAAGCGCGGCAGAATTATGGCTACACCTTC
CASSEARQNYGYTF
>-|TRBJ1-2|TRBV29-1|-
TGCAGCGTTTTTTTCGGGGTTAACTATGGCTACACCTTC
CSVFFGVNYGYTF
>-|TRBJ2-2|TRBV7-9|TRBD1
TGTGCCAGCAGCTTAGCACTTCATCGGGACAGCACCGGGGAGCTGTTTTTT
CASSLALHRDSTGELFF
>few|TRBJ1-4|TRBV30|TRBD1
TGTGCCTGGAGTCTGGGACAGAGTAATGAAAAACTGTTTTTT
CAWSLGQSNEKLFF
>-|TRBJ2-5|TRBV12-2|-
TGTGCAAGAGCGGGGGGGCCCGGAGAGACCCAGTACTTC
CARAGGPGETQYF
>few|TRBJ1-4|TRBV19|TRBD1
TGTGCCAGTAAAACGGGACAGGTCAATGAAAAACTGTTTTTT
CASKTGQVNEKLFF
>-|TRBJ2-2|TRBV10-2|-
TGCGCCGCTAGCCCCACCCCGGGCGGGCGAAGCCCACGGAACACCGGGGAGCTGTTTTTT
CAASPTPGGRSPRNTGELFF
>-|TRBJ1-5|TRBV5-8|-
TGTGCCAGCAGCCTACGGACAGGCAATCAGCCCCAGCATTTT
CASSLRTGNQPQHF
>-|TRBJ1-1|TRBV5-8|-
TGTGCCAGCAGCCCCTGGGTCCACACTGAAGCTTTCTTT
CASSPWVHTEAFF
>-|TRBJ2-7|TRBV11-2|-
TGTGCCAGCAGCTTAGGACAGCACACCTACGAGCAGTACTTC
CASSLGQHTYEQYF
>-|TRBJ2-3|TRBV18|-
TGTGCCAGCTCACCATATACAGGGTCTGCTACGCAGTATTTT
CASSPYTGSATQYF
>-|TRBJ2-6|TRBV27|-
TGTGCCAGCAGTACGAGACAGGGAGGGGTGACTGGGGCCAACGTCCTGACTTTC
CASSTRQGGVTGANVLTF
>-|TRBJ1-1|TRBV15|TRBD1
TGTGCCACCAGCAGGGACAGGGTGGCCACTGAAGCTTTCTTT
CATSRDRVATEAFF
>-|TRBJ1-1|TRBV27|-
TGTGCCAGCAGACGAACAGTCGGCATGAACACTGAAGCTTTCTTT
CASRRTVGMNTEAFF
>-|TRBJ2-1|TRBV19|-
TGTGCCAGTAGTATCCTGGGGTACTCCTACAATGAGCAGTTCTTC
CASSILGYSYNEQFF
>-|TRBJ1-2|TRBV5-1|TRBD1
TGCGCCAGCAGCTTGTCAGGACAGGGTGCGAGTGGCTACACCTTC
CASSLSGQGASGYTF
>-|TRBJ1-6|TRBV2|-
TGTGCCAGCAGGGACCTTACACCCCTCCACTTT
CASRDLTPLHF
>few|TRBJ1-6|TRBV11-2|TRBD1
TGTGCCAGCAGCTTAGGGACAGGGGGGCCTTCACCCCTCCACTTT
CASSLGTGGPSPLHF
>-|TRBJ1-6|TRBV7-8|TRBD1
TGTGCCAGCAGAAAGAACCGGGACAGCTATTCACCCCTCCACTTT
CASRKNRDSYSPLHF
>few|TRBJ1-5|TRBV30|-
TGTGCCTGGAGTGTATACCCCAATCAGCCCCAGCATTTT
CAWSVYPNQPQHF
>-|TRBJ2-3|TRBV6-1|-
TGTGCCAGCAGTGGGGCCGTTACTAGCACAGATACGCAGTATTTT
CASSGAVTSTDTQYF
>-|TRBJ1-2|TRBV4-2|-
TGTGCCAGCAGCTTTGGACGGAGCGTCTATGGCTACACCTTC
CASSFGRSVYGYTF
>-|TRBJ2-7|TRBV2|-
TGTGCCAGCAGGACAGACAATTCCCCCTACGAGCAGTACTTC
CASRTDNSPYEQYF
>-|TRBJ2-7|TRBV27|-
TGTGCCAGCAGTCTGAACAGGAGGACCTACGAGCAGTACTTC
CASSLNRRTYEQYF
>-|TRBJ2-3|TRBV4-2|TRBD2
TGTGCCAGCAGCCGACGACTAGCGGACCCCACAGATACGCAGTATTTT
CASSRRLADPTDTQYF
>once|TRBJ2-7|TRBV5-1|-
TGCGCCAGCAGCTACCAAGGGGGGGCCTTTTACGAGCAGTACTTC
CASSYQGGAFYEQYF
>-|TRBJ1-2|TRBV13|-
TGTGCCAGCAGCTCGGGGGGGGAACCCTATGGCTACACCTTC
CASSSGGEPYGYTF
>-|TRBJ1-6|TRBV6-5|-
TGTGCCAGCAGTACAGGGAATTCACCCCTCCACTTT
CASSTGNSPLHF
>once|TRBJ2-2|TRBV6-5|-
TGTGCCAGCAGAAGGGACCCAGTCACCGGGGAGCTGTTTTTT
CASRRDPVTGELFF
>-|TRBJ2-3|TRBV10-1|TRBD2
TGCGCCAGCAGTGTTAGCGGGGGGACAGATACGCAGTATTTT
CASSVSGGTDTQYF
>-|TRBJ2-2|TRBV5-4|-
TGTGCCAGCAGCTTGGCCGCTAGGAGTAACGCGAACACCGGGGAGCTGTTTTTT
CASSLAARSNANTGELFF
>-|TRBJ2-2|TRBV5-4|TRBD1
TGTGCCAGCAGCACTCCGGACAGGGGGAACACCGGGGAGCTGTTTTTT
CASSTPDRGNTGELFF
>-|TRBJ2-3|TRBV19|-
TGTGCCAGTAGTACCCCGGGTCCAACGGGGGATACGCAGTATTTT
CASSTPGPTGDTQYF
>-|TRBJ2-2|TRBV5-1|-
TGCGCCAGCAGCTTGAACAGCGACACCGGGGAGCTGTTTTTT
CASSLNSDTGELFF